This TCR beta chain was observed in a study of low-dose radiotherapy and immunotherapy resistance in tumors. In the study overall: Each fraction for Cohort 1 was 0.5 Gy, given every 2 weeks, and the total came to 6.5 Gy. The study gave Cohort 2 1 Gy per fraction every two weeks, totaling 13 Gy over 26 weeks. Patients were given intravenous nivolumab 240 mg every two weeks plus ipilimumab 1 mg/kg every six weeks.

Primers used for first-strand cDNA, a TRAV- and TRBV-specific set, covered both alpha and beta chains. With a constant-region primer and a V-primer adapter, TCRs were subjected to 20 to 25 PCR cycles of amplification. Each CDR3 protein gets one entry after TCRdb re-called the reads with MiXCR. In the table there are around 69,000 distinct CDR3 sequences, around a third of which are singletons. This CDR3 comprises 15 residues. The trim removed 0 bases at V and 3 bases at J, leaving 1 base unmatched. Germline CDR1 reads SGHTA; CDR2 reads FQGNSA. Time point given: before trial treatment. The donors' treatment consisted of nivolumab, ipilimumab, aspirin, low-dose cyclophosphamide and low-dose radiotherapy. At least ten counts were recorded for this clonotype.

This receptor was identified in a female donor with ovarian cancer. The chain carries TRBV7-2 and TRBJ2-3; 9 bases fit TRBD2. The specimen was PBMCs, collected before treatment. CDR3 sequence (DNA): TGTGCCAGCAGCTTAGCGGCGGGGGGGACAGATACGCAGTATTTT. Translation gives CASSLAAGGTDTQYF.